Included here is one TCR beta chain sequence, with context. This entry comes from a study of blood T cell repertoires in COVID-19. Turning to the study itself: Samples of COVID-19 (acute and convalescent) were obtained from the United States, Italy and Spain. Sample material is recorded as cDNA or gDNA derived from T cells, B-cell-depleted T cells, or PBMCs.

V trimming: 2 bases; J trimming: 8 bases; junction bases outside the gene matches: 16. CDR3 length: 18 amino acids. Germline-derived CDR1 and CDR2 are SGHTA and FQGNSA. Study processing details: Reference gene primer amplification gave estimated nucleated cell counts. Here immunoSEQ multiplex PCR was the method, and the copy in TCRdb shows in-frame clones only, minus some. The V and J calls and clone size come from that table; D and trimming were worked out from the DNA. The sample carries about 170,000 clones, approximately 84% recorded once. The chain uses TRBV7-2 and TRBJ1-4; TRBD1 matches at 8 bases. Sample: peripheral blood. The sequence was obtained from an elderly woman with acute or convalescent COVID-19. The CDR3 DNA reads TGTGCCAGCAGCTTATGGCGGGGACTACAGGGGGAAAGGGAAAAACTGTTTTTT. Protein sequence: CASSLWRGLQGEREKLFF.